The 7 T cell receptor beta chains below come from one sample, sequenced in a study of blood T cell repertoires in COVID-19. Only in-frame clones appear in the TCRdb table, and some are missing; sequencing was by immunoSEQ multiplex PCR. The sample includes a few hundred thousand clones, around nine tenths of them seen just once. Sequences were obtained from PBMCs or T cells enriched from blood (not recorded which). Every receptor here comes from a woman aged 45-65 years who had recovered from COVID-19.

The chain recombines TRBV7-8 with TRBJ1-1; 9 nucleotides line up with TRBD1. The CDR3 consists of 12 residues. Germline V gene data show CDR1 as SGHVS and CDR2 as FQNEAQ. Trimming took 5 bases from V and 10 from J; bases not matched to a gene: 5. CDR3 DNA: TGTGCCAGCAGCACTGGACAGGGGCTAGCTTTCTTT. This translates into CASSTGQGLAFF.

CDR3 coding DNA: TGTGCCAGCAGCCCAAATGGAGGGGACACTGAAGCTTTCTTT. This codes for CASSPNGGDTEAFF. J is TRBJ1-1 and V is TRBV7-3; TRBD1 is a possible D gene (5 bases). Trimming took 5 bases from V and 3 from J, leaving 13 bases between them. The CDR3 is made up of 14 amino acids. The V gene's germline CDR1 is SGHTA and CDR2 FQGTGA.

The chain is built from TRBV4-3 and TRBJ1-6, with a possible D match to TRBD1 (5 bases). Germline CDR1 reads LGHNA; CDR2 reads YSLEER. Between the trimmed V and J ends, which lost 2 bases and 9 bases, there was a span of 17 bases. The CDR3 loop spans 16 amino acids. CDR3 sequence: CASSQTARGSGSPLHF. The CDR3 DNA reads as TGCGCCAGCAGCCAAACCGCAAGGGGTTCAGGTTCACCCCTCCACTTT.

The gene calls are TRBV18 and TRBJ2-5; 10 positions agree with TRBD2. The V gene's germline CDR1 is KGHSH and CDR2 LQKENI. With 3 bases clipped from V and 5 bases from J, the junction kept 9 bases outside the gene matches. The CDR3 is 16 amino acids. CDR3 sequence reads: CASSPRLAGEAETQYF. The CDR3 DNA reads TGTGCCAGCTCACCCCGGCTAGCGGGAGAAGCGGAGACCCAGTACTTC.

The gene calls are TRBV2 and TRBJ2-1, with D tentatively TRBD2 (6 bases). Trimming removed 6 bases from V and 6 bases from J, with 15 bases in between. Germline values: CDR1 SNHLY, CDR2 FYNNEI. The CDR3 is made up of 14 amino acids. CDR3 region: CASSRTTTGNEQFF. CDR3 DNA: TGTGCCAGCAGCCGGACTACAACGGGCAATGAGCAGTTCTTC.

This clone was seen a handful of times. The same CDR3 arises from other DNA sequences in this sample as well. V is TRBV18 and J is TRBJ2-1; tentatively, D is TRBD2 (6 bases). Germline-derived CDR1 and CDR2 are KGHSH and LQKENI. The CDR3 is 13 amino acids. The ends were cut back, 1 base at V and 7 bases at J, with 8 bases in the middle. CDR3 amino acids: CASSPRLGNEQFF. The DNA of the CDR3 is TGTGCCAGCTCACCACGACTAGGGAATGAGCAGTTCTTC.

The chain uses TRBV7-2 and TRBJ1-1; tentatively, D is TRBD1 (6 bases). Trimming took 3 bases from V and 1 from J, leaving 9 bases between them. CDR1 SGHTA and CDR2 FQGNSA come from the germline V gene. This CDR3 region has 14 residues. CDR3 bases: TGTGCCAGCAGCTTTTGGACAGCGAACACTGAAGCTTTCTTT. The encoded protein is CASSFWTANTEAFF.